The following is a TCR beta chain sequence with its context. The antigen is unknown. V lost 8 bases and J lost 3; bases outside the gene matches: 10. This CDR3 has 15 amino acids. From germline, CDR1 is MNHNS and CDR2 SASEGT. The source of the sample is a study of graft-versus-host responses after intestinal transplantation. Using immunoSEQ multiplex PCR, the repertoire was profiled, and TCRdb retains in-frame clones only, with some absent. The data contain about 86,000 clones, about 88% of them singletons. This material consisted of unstimulated CD4+ T cells sorted from spleen or lymph node cells, taken before transplant. The receptor's source is a human donor who was the organ donor for an intestinal transplant. The J gene is TRBJ1-5, the V gene TRBV6-1, with 7 bases that match TRBD1. The CDR3 DNA reads TGTGCCAGCCAACACCAGGGGGAGTTCAATCAGCCCCAGCATTTT. It translates to CASQHQGEFNQPQHF.